This TCR beta chain is from a study of Graves' ophthalmopathy and Graves' hyperthyroidism. Amplification of TCR beta CDR3 regions used RNA transcripts. First-round RT-PCR relied on HTBI primers, and a second-round multiplex PCR came next. TCRdb reprocessed the multiplex PCR reads with MiXCR, giving one entry per CDR3 protein. The table has about 550,000 distinct CDR3 sequences, under 45% seen once. Study results and limitations: The model's ophthalmopathy progression predictions had roughly 69% sensitivity and 72.22% specificity. Detection in blood was also observed for most expanded thyroid clonotypes above 0.001 frequency.

Ten or more counts support this clonotype. As yet, its antigen is unknown. V shed 6 bases and J shed 5 bases, with 7 bases lying between them. CDR1 is LNHDA and CDR2 is SQIVND in the germline V gene (reference sequence). The CDR3 runs 12 residues. V is TRBV19 and J is TRBJ2-2; D gene unclear. The sequence came from an adult man with Graves' hyperthyroidism. Sequencing input: peripheral blood or thyroid tissue (not recorded which). The chain's CDR3 is CASRERTGELFF. The CDR3 DNA follows: TGTGCCAGTAGGGAAAGGACCGGGGAGCTGTTTTTT.